This T cell receptor (beta chain) was retrieved from a study of blood T cell repertoires in COVID-19. The CDR3 is 15 residues long. Germline CDR1 reads SGDLS; CDR2 reads YYNGEE. With V trimmed by 3 bases and J by 4 bases, 5 bases remained unmatched. Measured with immunoSEQ multiplex PCR; TCRdb has only the in-frame clones, and not every one. Of roughly 400,000 clones listed, around 91% are singletons. Sample: PBMCs or T cells enriched from blood (not recorded which). This receptor was taken from a man aged 30 to 45 who had recovered from COVID-19. V gene TRBV9 combines with J gene TRBJ1-4, with 8 bases matching TRBD1. The CDR3 spells CASSARDRLNEKLFF. The DNA for the CDR3 is TGTGCCAGCAGCGCCCGGGACAGGCTTAATGAAAAACTGTTTTTT.